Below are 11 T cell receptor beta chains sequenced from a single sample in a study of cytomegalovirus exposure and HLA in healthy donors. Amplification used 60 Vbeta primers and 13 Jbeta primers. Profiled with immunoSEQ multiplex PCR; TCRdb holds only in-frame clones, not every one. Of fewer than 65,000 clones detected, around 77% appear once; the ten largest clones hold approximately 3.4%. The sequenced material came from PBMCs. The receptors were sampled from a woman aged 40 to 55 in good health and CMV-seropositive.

CDR3 DNA sequence: TGTGCCAGCAGTCCTCGGACTAGCGTTGCCAATGAGCAGTTCTTC. Translation gives CASSPRTSVANEQFF. The chain joins TRBV7-2 to TRBJ2-1; 9 bases map to TRBD2. With V trimmed by 6 bases and J by 6 bases, 9 bases remained unmatched. Germline CDR1 and CDR2: SGHTA and FQGNSA. This CDR3 is 15 amino acids long.

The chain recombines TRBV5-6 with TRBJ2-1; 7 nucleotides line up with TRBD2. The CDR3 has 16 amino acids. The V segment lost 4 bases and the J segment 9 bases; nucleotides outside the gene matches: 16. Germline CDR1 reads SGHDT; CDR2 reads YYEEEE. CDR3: CASSLPLGGGRVEQFF. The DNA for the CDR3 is TGTGCCAGCAGCCTCCCCCTGGGGGGGGGTAGGGTTGAGCAGTTCTTC.

The DNA of the CDR3 is TGTGCCAGAAGCTTCCAGGGGAGAAGCAATCAGCCCCAGCATTTT. This sequence encodes CARSFQGRSNQPQHF. This chain links TRBV5-3 with TRBJ1-5; TRBD1 might be the D (6 bases). TRBV5-3 counts as an open reading frame of uncertain function. CDR3 length: 15 residues. Trimming removed 2 bases from V and 1 base from J, with 10 bases in between.

For the CDR3, the DNA is TGTGCCAGCCGCAGGAGTGGGCAGGGGTACGAGCAGTACTTC. Translation gives CASRRSGQGYEQYF. The chain is built from TRBV11-2 and TRBJ2-7; possibly TRBD1 for D (6 bases). The CDR3 has 14 amino acids. Germline-derived CDR1 and CDR2 are SGHAT and FQNNGV. V was shortened by 8 bases and J by 4 bases, with 18 bases between the two germline ends.

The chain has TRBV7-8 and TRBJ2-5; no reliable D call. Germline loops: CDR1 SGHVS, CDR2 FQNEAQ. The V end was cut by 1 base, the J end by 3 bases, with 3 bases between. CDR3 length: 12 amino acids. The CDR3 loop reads CASSLGEETQYF. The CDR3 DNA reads TGTGCCAGCAGCTTAGGAGAAGAGACCCAGTACTTC.

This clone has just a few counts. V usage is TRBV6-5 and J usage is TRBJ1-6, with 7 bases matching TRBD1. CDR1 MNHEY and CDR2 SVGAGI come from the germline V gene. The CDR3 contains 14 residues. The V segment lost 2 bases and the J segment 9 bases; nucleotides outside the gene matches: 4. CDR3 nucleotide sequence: TGTGCCAGCAGTTACACGAACAGGGGTTCACCCCTCCACTTT. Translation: CASSYTNRGSPLHF.

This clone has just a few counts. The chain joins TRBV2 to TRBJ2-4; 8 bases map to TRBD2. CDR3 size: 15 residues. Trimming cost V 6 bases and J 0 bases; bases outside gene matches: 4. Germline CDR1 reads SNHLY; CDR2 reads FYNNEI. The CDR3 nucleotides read TGTGCCAGCAGCGGACTAGCAGGAGCCAAAAACATTCAGTACTTC. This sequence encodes CASSGLAGAKNIQYF.

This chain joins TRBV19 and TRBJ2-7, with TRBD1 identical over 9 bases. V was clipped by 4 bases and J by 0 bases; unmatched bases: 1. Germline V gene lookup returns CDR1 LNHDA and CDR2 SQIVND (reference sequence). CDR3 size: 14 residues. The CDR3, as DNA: TGTGCCAGTAGTAGGGACAGGGCCTCCTACGAGCAGTACTTC. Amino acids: CASSRDRASYEQYF.

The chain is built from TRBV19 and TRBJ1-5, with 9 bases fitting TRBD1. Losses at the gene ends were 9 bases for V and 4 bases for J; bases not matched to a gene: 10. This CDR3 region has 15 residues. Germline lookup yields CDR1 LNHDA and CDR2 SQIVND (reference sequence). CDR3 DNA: TGTGCCAGCGGGGGGGACAGGGTTGGGAATCAGCCCCAGCATTTT. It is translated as CASGGDRVGNQPQHF.

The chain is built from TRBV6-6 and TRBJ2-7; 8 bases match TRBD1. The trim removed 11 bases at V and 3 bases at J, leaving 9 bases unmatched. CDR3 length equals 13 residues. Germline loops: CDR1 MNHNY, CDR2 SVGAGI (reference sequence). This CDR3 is CAVTRQGNYEQYF. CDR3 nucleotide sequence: TGTGCCGTCACAAGACAGGGGAACTACGAGCAGTACTTC.

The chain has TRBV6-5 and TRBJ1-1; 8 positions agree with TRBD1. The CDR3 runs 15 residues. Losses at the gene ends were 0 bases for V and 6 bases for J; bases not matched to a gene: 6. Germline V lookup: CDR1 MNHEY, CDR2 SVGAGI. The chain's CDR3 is CASSYSGQVGAEAFF. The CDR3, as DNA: TGTGCCAGCAGTTACTCGGGACAGGTCGGGGCTGAAGCTTTCTTT.